The TCR beta chain under discussion was sequenced for a study of a mutant IDH1 vaccine in newly diagnosed glioma. Whole-study context: It was at week 35 that visit V12 occurred, and at week 47 that visit V13 did.

Study-level results: Detectable vaccine-induced immune responses arose in roughly 93% of patients.

The time point here: week 35, safety follow-up. What each vaccine dose contained was 300 ug of mutant IDH1 20-mer peptide, accompanied by topical imiquimod. Across weeks 1, 3, 5, 7, 11, 15, 19 and 23, patients received a vaccination each time, eight in all. On this clone: Its antigen is not identified.

The table came from immunoSEQ multiplex PCR; TCRdb's copy has only in-frame clones and leaves some out. The data hold tens of thousands of clones, with roughly 91% observed a single time. V lost 5 bases and J lost 0, with 13 bases in between. Germline V CDR1 and CDR2: SEHNR, FQNEAQ (reference sequence). CDR3 length: 16 amino acids. The sequence was obtained from a woman aged 40-49 years with glioma. The sequences come from PBMCs, collected from a glioma patient whose treatment included an IDH1 peptide vaccine. V is TRBV7-9 and J is TRBJ1-4; no clear D. The DNA of the CDR3 is TGTGCCAGCAGCCCCCGATTACAGACAACTAATGAAAAACTGTTTTTT. Residues: CASSPRLQTTNEKLFF.